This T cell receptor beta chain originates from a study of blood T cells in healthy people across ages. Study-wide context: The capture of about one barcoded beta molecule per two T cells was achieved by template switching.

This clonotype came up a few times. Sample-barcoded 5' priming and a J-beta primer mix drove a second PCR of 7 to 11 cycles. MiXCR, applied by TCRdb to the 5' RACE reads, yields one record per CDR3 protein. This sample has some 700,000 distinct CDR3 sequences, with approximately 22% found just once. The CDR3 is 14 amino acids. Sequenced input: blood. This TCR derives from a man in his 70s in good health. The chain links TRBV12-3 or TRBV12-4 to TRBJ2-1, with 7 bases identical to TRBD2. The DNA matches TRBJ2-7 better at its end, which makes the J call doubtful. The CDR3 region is CASRSASGVYEQYF. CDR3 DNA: TGTGCCAGCAGATCAGCAAGCGGGGTCTACGAGCAGTACTTC.